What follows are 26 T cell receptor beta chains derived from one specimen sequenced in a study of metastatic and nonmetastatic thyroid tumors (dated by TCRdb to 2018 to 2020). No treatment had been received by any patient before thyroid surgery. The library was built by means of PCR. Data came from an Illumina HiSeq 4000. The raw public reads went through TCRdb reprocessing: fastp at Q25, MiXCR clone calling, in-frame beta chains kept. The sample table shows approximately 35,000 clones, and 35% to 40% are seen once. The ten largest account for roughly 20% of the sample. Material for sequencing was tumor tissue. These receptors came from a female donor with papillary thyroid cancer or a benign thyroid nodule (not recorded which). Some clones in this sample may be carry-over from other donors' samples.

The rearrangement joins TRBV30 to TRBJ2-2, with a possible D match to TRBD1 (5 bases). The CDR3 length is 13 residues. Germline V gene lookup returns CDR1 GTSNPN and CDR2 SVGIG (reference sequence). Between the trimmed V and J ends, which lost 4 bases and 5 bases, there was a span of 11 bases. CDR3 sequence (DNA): TGTGCCTGGATTAGGAAGGGGACCGGGGAGCTGTTTTTT. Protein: CAWIRKGTGELFF.

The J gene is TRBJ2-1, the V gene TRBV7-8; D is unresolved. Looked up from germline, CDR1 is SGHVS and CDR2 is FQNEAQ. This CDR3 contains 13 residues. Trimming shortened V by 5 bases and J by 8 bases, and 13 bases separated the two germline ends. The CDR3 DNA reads TGTGCCAGCAGCCGGACCCCCGCCGATGAGCAGTTCTTC. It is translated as CASSRTPADEQFF.

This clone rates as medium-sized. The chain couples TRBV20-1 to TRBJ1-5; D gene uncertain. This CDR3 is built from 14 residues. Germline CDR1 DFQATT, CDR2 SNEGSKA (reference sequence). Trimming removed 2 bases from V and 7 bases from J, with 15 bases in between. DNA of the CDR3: TGCAGTGCTAGATTTGATAATGGGTTCCAGCCCCAGCATTTT. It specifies CSARFDNGFQPQHF.

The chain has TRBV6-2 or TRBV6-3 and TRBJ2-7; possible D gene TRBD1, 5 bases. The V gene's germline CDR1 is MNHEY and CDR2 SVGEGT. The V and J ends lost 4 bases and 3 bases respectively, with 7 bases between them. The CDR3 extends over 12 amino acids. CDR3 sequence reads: CASSSRDYEQYF. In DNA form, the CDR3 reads TGTGCCAGCAGTTCCAGGGACTACGAGCAGTACTTC.

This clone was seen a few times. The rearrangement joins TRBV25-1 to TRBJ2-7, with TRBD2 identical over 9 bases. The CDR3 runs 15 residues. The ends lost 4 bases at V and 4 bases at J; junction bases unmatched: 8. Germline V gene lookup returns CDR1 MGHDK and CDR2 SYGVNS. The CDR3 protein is CASSGMTSGWYEQYF. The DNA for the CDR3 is TGTGCCAGCAGTGGTATGACTAGCGGTTGGTACGAGCAGTACTTC.

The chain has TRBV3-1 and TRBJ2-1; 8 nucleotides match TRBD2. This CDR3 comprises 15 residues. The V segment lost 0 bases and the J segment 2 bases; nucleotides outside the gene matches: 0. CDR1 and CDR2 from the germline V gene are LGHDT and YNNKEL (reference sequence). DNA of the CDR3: TGTGCCAGCAGCCAAGACGGGGGGGCCTACAATGAGCAGTTCTTC. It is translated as CASSQDGGAYNEQFF.

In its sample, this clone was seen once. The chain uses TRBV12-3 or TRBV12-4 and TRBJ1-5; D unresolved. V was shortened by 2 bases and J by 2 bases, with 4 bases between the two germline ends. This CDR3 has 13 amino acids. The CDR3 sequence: CASSLLGNQPQHF. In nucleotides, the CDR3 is TGTGCCAGCAGTTTATTGGGCAATCAGCCCCAGCATTTT.

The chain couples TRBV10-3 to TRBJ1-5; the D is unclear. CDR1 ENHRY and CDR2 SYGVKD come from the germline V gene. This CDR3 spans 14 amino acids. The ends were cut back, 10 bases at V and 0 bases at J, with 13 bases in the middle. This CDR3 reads CATDSFDSNQPQHF. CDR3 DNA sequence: TGTGCCACCGACTCTTTCGATAGCAATCAGCCCCAGCATTTT.

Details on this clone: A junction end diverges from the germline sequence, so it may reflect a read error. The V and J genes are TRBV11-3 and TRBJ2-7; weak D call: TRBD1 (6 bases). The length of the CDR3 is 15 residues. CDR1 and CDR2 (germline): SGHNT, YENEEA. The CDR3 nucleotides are TGTTCCAGCAGGTCCCGACAGGCGCTTATCTACGAGCAGTACTTC. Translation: CSSRSRQALIYEQYF.

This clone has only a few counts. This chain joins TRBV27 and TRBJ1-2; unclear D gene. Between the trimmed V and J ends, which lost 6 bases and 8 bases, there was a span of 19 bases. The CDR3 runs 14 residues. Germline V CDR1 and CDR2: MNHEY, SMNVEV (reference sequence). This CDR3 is CASSHSGARGGYTF. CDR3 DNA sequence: TGTGCCAGCAGCCACTCAGGAGCCCGAGGGGGCTACACCTTC.

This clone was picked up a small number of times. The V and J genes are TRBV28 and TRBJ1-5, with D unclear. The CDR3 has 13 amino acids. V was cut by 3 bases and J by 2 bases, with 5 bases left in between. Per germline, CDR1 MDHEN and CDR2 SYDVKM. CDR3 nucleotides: TGTGCCAGCAGTTTCATTCGCAATCAGCCCCAGCATTTT. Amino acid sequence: CASSFIRNQPQHF.

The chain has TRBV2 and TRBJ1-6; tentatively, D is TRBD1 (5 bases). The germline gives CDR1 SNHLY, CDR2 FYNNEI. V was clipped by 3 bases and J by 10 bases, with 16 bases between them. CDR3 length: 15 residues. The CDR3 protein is CASSDLLGPLSPLHF. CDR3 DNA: TGTGCCAGCAGTGACCTGTTGGGGCCTCTCTCACCCCTCCACTTT.

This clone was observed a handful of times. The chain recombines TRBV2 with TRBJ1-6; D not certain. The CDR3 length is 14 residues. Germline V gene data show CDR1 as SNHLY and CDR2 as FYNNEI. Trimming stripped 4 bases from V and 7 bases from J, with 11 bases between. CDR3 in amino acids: CASSGWTENSPLHF. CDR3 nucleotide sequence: TGTGCCAGCAGTGGCTGGACGGAGAATTCACCCCTCCACTTT.

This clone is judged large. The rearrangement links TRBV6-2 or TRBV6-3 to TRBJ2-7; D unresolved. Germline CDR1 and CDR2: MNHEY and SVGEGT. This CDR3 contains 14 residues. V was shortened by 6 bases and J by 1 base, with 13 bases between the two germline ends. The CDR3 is CASRPTAQSYEQYF. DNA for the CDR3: TGTGCCAGCAGACCTACAGCACAGTCCTACGAGCAGTACTTC.

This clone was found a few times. Here the CDR3 DNA reads TGTGCCAGTAATACGGGATACACTGAAGCTTTCTTT. This codes for CASNTGYTEAFF. The chain links TRBV19 to TRBJ1-1, with D unclear. The CDR3 contains 12 residues. Trimming removed 7 bases from V and 3 bases from J, with 9 bases in between. CDR1 and CDR2 from the germline V gene are LNHDA and SQIVND (reference sequence).

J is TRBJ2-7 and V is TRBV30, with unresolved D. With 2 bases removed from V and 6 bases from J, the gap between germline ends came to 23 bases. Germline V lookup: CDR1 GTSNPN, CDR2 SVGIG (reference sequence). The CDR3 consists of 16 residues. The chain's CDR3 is CAWSPGESALDSEQYF. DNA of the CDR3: TGTGCCTGGAGTCCAGGAGAGTCGGCTCTAGACTCCGAGCAGTACTTC.

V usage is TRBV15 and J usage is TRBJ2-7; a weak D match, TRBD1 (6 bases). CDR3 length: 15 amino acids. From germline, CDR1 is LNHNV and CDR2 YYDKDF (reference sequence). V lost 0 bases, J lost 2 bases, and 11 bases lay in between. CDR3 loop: CATSRDRGLPYEQYF. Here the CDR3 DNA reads TGTGCCACCAGCAGAGACAGGGGTTTACCCTACGAGCAGTACTTC.

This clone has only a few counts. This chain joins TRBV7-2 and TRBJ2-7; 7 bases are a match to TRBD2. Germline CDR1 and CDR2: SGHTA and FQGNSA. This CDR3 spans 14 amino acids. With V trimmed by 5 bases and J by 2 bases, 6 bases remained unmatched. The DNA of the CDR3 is TGTGCCAGCAGCGTCGGACTAGAACCCTACGAGCAGTACTTC. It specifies CASSVGLEPYEQYF.

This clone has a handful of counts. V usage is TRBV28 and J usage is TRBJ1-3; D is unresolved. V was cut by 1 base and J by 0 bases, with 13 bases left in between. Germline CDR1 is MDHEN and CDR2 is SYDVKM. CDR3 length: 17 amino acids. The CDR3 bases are TGTGCCAGCAGTTTATCGCTCAGCAGCTACTCTGGAAACACCATATATTTT. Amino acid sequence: CASSLSLSSYSGNTIYF. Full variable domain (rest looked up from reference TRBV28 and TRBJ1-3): DVKVTQSSRYLVKRTGEKVFLECVQDMDHENMFWYRQDPGLGLRLIYFSYDVKMKEKGDIPEGYSVSREKKERFSLILESASTNQTSMYLCASSLSLSSYSGNTIYFGEGSWLTVV.

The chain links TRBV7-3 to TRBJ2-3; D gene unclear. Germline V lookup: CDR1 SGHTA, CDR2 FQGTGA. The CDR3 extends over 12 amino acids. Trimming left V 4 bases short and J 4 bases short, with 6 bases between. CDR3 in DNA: TGTGCCAGCAGCTCACATCCAGATACGCAGTATTTT. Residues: CASSSHPDTQYF. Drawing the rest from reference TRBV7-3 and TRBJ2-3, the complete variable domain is GAGVSQTPSNKVTEKGKYVELRCDPISGHTALYWYRQSLGQGPEFLIYFQGTGAADDSGLPNDRFFAVRPEGSVSTLKIQRTERGDSAVYLCASSSHPDTQYFGPGTRLTVL.

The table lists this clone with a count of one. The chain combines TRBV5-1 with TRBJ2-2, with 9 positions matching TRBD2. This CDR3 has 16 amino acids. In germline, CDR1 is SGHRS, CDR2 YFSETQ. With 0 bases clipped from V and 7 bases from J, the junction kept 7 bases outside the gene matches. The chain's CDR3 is CASSLGSSGEIGELFF. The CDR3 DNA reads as TGCGCCAGCAGCTTGGGGTCTAGCGGGGAGATCGGGGAGCTGTTTTTT.

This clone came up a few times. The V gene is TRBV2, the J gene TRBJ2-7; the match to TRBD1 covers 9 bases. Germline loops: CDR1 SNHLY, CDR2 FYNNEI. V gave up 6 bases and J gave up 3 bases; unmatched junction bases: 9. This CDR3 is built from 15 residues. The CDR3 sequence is CASSASPGQGYEQYF. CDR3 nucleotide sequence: TGTGCCAGCAGCGCCTCCCCGGGACAGGGCTACGAGCAGTACTTC.

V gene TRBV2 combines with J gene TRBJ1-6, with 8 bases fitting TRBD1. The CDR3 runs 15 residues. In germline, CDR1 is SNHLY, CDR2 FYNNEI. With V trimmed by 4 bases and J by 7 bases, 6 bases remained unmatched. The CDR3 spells CASSGTGTGNSPLHF. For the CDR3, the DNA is TGTGCCAGCAGTGGGACCGGGACAGGCAATTCACCCCTCCACTTT.

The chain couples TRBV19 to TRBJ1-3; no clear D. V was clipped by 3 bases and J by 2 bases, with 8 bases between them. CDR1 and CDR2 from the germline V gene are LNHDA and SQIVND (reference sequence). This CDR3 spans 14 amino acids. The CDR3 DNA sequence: TGTGCCAGTAGTATCGGGGAAGCTGGAAACACCATATATTTT. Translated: CASSIGEAGNTIYF.

CDR3 sequence: CASSYGTSDTDTQYF. CDR3 nucleotide sequence: TGTGCCAGCAGTTACGGGACTTCTGACACAGATACGCAGTATTTT. V gene TRBV6-6 combines with J gene TRBJ2-3; D might be TRBD2 (6 bases). The CDR3 has 15 amino acids. The germline gives CDR1 MNHNY, CDR2 SVGAGI (reference sequence). Trimming cost V 2 bases and J 2 bases, with 11 bases left between them.

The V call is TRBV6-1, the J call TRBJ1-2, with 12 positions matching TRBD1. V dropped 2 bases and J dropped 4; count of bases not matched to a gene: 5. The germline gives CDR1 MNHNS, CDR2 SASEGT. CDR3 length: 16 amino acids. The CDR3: CASSESGTGGGYGYTF. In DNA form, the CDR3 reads TGTGCCAGCAGTGAATCCGGGACAGGGGGCGGCTATGGCTACACCTTC.